These T cell receptor beta chains were read from a single sample in a study of T cell repertoires in cytomegalovirus infection. TCRdb re-called the reads through MiXCR, storing one row per CDR3 protein. The sample lists around 310,000 distinct CDR3 sequences; 17% were seen once. The sequenced sample was PBMCs. All receptors derive from a human donor in good health (CMV status not recorded). Some clones in this sample may be carry-over from other donors' samples. CDR3s include the opening cysteine and the closing phenylalanine or tryptophan. A D gene is named only where the DNA matches it firmly. Where a row states a size, it is once, few, many or the class of an expanded clone; other rows omit it.

CASSEVGRSGQPQHF,TGTGCCAGCAGTGAAGTCGGAAGGTCCGGTCAGCCCCAGCATTTT,TRBV2,TRBJ1-5,-,-
CASSLTGTGELFF,TGTGCCAGCAGCTTGACAGGGACCGGGGAGCTGTTTTTT,TRBV12-3/TRBV12-4,TRBJ2-2,many,TRBD1
CASSLAPVWESTDTQYF,TGTGCCAGCAGCTTAGCCCCTGTTTGGGAGAGCACAGATACGCAGTATTTT,TRBV11-3,TRBJ2-3,-,-
CASSSSTGNNEQFF,TGTGCCAGCAGTTCCTCGACTGGAAACAATGAGCAGTTCTTC,TRBV12-3/TRBV12-4,TRBJ2-1,-,-
CASSSGRNQPQHF,TGTGCCAGCAGCTCGGGAAGGAATCAGCCCCAGCATTTT,TRBV11-2,TRBJ1-5,-,-
CASSLSGSDIYGYTF,TGCGCCAGCAGCTTGTCGGGATCGGATATTTATGGCTACACCTTC,TRBV5-1,TRBJ1-2,few,-
CASSLIEVEQYF,TGTGCCAGCAGTTTAATCGAAGTCGAGCAGTACTTC,TRBV6-2/TRBV6-3,TRBJ2-7,-,-
CASSSSDRVGEKLFF,TGTGCCAGCAGTTCCTCGGACAGGGTGGGTGAAAAACTGTTTTTT,TRBV27,TRBJ1-4,-,TRBD1
CASSLVQGLADTQYF,TGTGCCAGCAGTTTGGTACAGGGTCTTGCAGATACGCAGTATTTT,TRBV28,TRBJ2-3,few,-
CSARTQGAKNIQYF,TGCAGTGCTAGGACCCAGGGGGCCAAAAACATTCAGTACTTC,TRBV20-1,TRBJ2-4,-,-
CASSQVSGEGGELFF,TGTGCCAGCAGCCAAGTCTCGGGGGAAGGCGGGGAGCTGTTTTTT,TRBV14,TRBJ2-2,-,-
CASSLGAGGLYNEQFF,TGTGCCAGCAGCTTGGGGGCGGGGGGGCTCTACAATGAGCAGTTCTTC,TRBV5-4,TRBJ2-1,-,TRBD2
CATSRDSGEKLFF,TGTGCCACCAGCAGAGATTCGGGGGAAAAACTGTTTTTT,TRBV15,TRBJ1-4,few,-
CASSFVGGGNTIYF,TGTGCCAGCAGTTTCGTAGGGGGTGGAAACACCATATATTTT,TRBV12-3/TRBV12-4,TRBJ1-3,-,-
CASSFAMGSNTGELFF,TGTGCCAGCAGCTTCGCTATGGGGTCGAACACCGGGGAGCTGTTTTTT,TRBV11-2,TRBJ2-2,-,-
CASQRGQETQYF,TGTGCCAGCCAAAGGGGTCAAGAGACCCAGTACTTC,TRBV7-2,TRBJ2-5,-,-
CASSPGTSWTEAFF,TGTGCCAGCAGCCCAGGGACGAGTTGGACTGAAGCTTTCTTT,TRBV11-2,TRBJ1-1,few,-
CASSSGTGHEAFF,TGTGCCAGCAGTTCCGGGACAGGGCATGAAGCTTTCTTT,TRBV28,TRBJ1-1,many,TRBD1